This record concerns one T cell receptor beta chain sequence. Its antigen is still unknown. The input lacks base qualities; no much larger clone sits a single base away. PBMCs were isolated by Ficoll-Paque density gradient centrifugation. The sample was run on an Illumina NovaSeq 6000. TCRalpha and TCRbeta cDNA libraries were constructed by 5'RACE with constant-segment primers, with sample barcodes and unique molecular identifiers being introduced. Trizol reagent was used to extract RNA from every sample. The libraries were amplified in two PCR steps, and the second step added a second sample barcode and Illumina TruSeq adapters. Sequencing of libraries was performed on an Illumina NovaSeq with 2 x 150 bp paired-end reads. On the study's bioinformatics: Reads were demultiplexed and collapsed into UMI-guided consensus sequences with migec v1.2.7. Using mixcr v2.1.11, the UMI consensuses were aligned to TRA and TRB V and J templates and assembled into clonotypes. Expanded or contracted clonotypes were those called significant by both edgeR and NoisET, with noise models trained on biological replicates. For edgeR calls, the cutoffs were a false discovery rate-adjusted p below 0.01 and a log2 fold-change threshold of 1. As an exploratory analysis of dynamics, max-normalized trajectories of the 1000 most abundant clonotypes were examined with PCA combined with hierarchical clustering. Separately sequenced CD4+ and CD8+ repertoires were used to assign the CD4 or CD8 phenotype of responding clones. TCRdb trimmed the raw reads at Q25, called clones with MiXCR and kept productive beta chains. One record per CDR3 amino acid sequence lists the most common genes and DNA. For this entry, the V and J calls and clone size follow TCRdb and not the study's own pipeline. The sample contains over 400,000 distinct CDR3 sequences, 23% of them found a single time. Of the sample, under 15% is held by the ten largest clones.

This sample is part of a study of T-cell memory formation after mild COVID-19 (dated by TCRdb to the early 2020s). Regarding the study in general: TCR sequence clusters from the two donors were largely donor specific. The cohort comprised two young, previously healthy adult volunteers, one female and one male. In two donors, T-cell clones that expanded and contracted after mild COVID-19 were tracked by sequencing TCRalpha and TCRbeta repertoires over time.

V is shortened by 6 bases, J by 3 bases, and the region joining them spans 6 bases. The CDR3 goes from the cysteine to the phenylalanine over 12 residues. Only the CDR3 region is kept as DNA, spanning 36 bases read in frame from base 1. CDR1 and CDR2 are drawn from the germline V gene: SNHLY, FYNNEI. Findings and caveats that apply to the study as a whole: Contracting CD4+ clones appeared mostly in the CM and EM memory subsets, whereas CD8+ clones were enriched in EMRA. Only two mild cases were covered in the study, and larger cohorts including severe cases with pre-infection samples were considered necessary. Some responding clones were detected in pre-infection memory, suggesting pre-existing cross-reactive memory T cells joined the SARS-CoV-2 response. Clones that contracted from day 15 to 85 showed balanced CD4/CD8 phenotypes, whereas a second wave of clones that expanded from day 15 to 37 leaned towards CD4+. Whether the second-wave clones peaking on day 37 were SARS-CoV-2 specific was not confirmed.

The TCR comes from an adult woman who had mild COVID-19 (a few samples of this study predate the infection). The sample titles of this study are shuffled in the database, so cell type and time point are left out; the donor was told from shared clones. The chain joins TRBV2 to TRBJ2-1; the D gene assignment is ambiguous. Sequencing input: PBMCs or a T cell subset sorted from them (not recorded which). The CDR3 has the sequence CASRLDYNEQFF. In nucleotide form, the sequence is TGTGCCAGCAGGCTCGACTACAATGAGCAGTTCTTC.